The 9 T cell receptor beta chains in this list originate from one sample, sequenced in a study of human T cells and chemical hapten exposure. Described time point: pre-sensitization, week 0. Treatment of the sample: therapeutic diphenylcyclopropenone sensitization with weekly scalp DPC. One entry per CDR3 protein, called by TCRdb with MiXCR from the RACE reads. In the table there are about 120,000 distinct CDR3 sequences, about 13% of which are singletons. The sample here was whole blood, taken in connection with sensitization to the hapten diphenylcyclopropenone (DPC). The receptors originated from a woman between 18 and 30 years old with alopecia areata. Some clones in this sample may be carry-over from other donors' samples.

The chain uses TRBV5-1 and TRBJ1-2; D gene unclear. Trimming shortened V by 0 bases and J by 0 bases, and 6 bases separated the two germline ends. The length of the CDR3 is 14 residues. CDR1 and CDR2 from the germline V gene are SGHRS and YFSETQ. This chain's CDR3 is CASSLDASNYGYTF. The CDR3, as DNA: TGCGCCAGCAGCTTGGACGCCTCTAACTATGGCTACACCTTC.

This clonotype came up a few times. This sequence joins TRBV20-1 and TRBJ1-4; D may be TRBD1 (6 bases). With 4 bases removed from V and 0 bases from J, the gap between germline ends came to 12 bases. Germline assignment: CDR1 DFQATT and CDR2 SNEGSKA (reference sequence). The CDR3 extends over 15 amino acids. CDR3 amino acids: CSATLQGPTNEKLFF. In nucleotides, the CDR3 is TGCAGTGCTACCCTACAGGGCCCAACTAATGAAAAACTGTTTTTT.

This clonotype turned up a few times. The gene calls are TRBV20-1 and TRBJ2-1; D perhaps matches TRBD2 (6 bases). V was cut by 5 bases and J by 3 bases, with 11 bases left in between. Per the germline V gene, CDR1 is DFQATT and CDR2 is SNEGSKA (reference sequence). CDR3 size: 13 residues. CDR3 protein: CSAGWDFYNEQFF. In DNA, the CDR3 is TGCAGTGCTGGATGGGACTTCTACAATGAGCAGTTCTTC.

The V and J genes are TRBV7-2 and TRBJ2-3; maybe TRBD2 (7 bases). CDR1 and CDR2 (germline): SGHTA, FQGNSA. Deletions cut 7 bases from V and 0 bases from J, with 17 bases between. The CDR3 totals 16 residues. This CDR3 reads CASTLRGAASTDTQYF. CDR3 DNA: TGTGCCAGCACCCTACGGGGGGCCGCCAGCACAGATACGCAGTATTTT.

This clonotype was recorded at least ten times. This sequence joins TRBV7-9 and TRBJ1-1; 10 bases map to TRBD1. J lost 0 bases, V lost 3 bases, and 10 bases had no gene match. The length of the CDR3 is 18 residues. Germline values: CDR1 SEHNR, CDR2 FQNEAQ (reference sequence). CDR3 sequence reads: CASSFPRGTGAMNTEAFF. CDR3 sequence (DNA): TGTGCCAGCAGCTTCCCCAGAGGGACAGGGGCTATGAACACTGAAGCTTTCTTT.

The chain employs TRBV6-6 and TRBJ1-2, with TRBD1 matching 9 bases. V lost 2 bases to trimming and J lost 7 bases; unmatched junction nucleotides: 5. This CDR3 region has 14 residues. Germline CDR1 is MNHNY and CDR2 is SVGAGI (reference sequence). The DNA for the CDR3 is TGTGCCAGCAGTTACAGGGACAGGGTTTTTGGCTACACCTTC. It specifies CASSYRDRVFGYTF.

This clonotype has ten or more counts. The chain carries TRBV5-1 and TRBJ1-4; 9 bases are shared with TRBD1. Germline V gives CDR1 SGHRS, CDR2 YFSETQ. This CDR3 spans 16 amino acids. Trimming at V came to 4 bases and at J to 3 bases, leaving 7 bases not matched to a gene. The CDR3 coding sequence is TGCGCCAGCAGCAAAATCGGGGACAGGGCTAATGAAAAACTGTTTTTT. It translates to CASSKIGDRANEKLFF.

This chain links TRBV6-2 or TRBV6-3 with TRBJ1-5; no definite D call. The CDR3 length is 13 residues. Germline CDR1 MNHEY, CDR2 SVGEGT. V dropped 5 bases and J dropped 5 bases, with 10 bases sitting between them. CDR3: CASSHVRDQPQHF. The DNA for the CDR3 is TGTGCCAGCAGTCACGTGAGGGATCAGCCCCAGCATTTT.

The chain is built from TRBV28 and TRBJ1-4; TRBD1 matches 8 bases. The germline V gene has CDR1 MDHEN and CDR2 SYDVKM. The trim removed 6 bases at V and 6 bases at J, leaving 6 bases unmatched. The CDR3 has 14 residues. The CDR3 sequence: CASSPDRADEKLFF. CDR3 nucleotides: TGTGCCAGCAGCCCGGACAGGGCGGATGAAAAACTGTTTTTT. Full variable domain (missing parts from reference TRBV28 and TRBJ1-4): DVKVTQSSRYLVKRTGEKVFLECVQDMDHENMFWYRQDPGLGLRLIYFSYDVKMKEKGDIPEGYSVSREKKERFSLILESASTNQTSMYLCASSPDRADEKLFFGSGTQLSVL.